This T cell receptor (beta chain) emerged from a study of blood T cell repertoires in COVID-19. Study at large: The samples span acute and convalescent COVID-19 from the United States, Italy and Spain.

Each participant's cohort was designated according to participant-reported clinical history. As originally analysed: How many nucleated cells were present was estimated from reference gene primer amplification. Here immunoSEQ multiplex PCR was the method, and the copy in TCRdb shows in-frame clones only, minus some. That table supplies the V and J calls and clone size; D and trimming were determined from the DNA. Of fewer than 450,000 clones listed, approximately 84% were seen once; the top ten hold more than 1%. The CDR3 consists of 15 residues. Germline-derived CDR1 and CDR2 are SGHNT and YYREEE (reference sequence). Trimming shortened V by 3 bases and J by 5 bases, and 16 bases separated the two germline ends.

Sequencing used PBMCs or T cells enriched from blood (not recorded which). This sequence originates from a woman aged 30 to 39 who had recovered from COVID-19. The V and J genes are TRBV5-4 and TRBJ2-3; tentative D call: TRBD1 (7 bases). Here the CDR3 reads CASSSRDREGDTQYF. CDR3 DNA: TGTGCCAGCAGCTCGCGGGACAGAGAAGGAGATACGCAGTATTTT.